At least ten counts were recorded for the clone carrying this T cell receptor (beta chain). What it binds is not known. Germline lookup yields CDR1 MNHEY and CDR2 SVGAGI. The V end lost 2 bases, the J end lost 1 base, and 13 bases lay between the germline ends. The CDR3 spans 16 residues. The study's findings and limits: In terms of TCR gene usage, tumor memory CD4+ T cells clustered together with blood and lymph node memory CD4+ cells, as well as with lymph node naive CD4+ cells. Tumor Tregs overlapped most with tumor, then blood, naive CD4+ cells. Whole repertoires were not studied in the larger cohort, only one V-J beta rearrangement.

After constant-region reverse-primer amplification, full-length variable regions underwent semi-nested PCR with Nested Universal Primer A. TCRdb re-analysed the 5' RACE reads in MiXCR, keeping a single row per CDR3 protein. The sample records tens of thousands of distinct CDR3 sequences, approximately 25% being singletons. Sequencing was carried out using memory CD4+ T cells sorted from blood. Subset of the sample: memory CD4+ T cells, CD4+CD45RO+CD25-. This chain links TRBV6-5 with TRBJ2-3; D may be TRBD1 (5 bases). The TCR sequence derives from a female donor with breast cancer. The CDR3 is CASSYRAGSGTDTQYF. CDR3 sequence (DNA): TGTGCCAGCAGTTACCGGGCAGGGTCCGGCACAGATACGCAGTATTTT.